Presented here are 15 T cell receptor beta chains from one specimen sequenced in a study of T-cell reconstitution after alpha-beta-depleted transplantation in children. Library preparation (for TCRbeta) was performed with unique molecular identifiers. Via MiXCR, TCRdb re-called the PCR reads, giving one row per CDR3 protein. The profile covers fewer than 750,000 distinct CDR3 sequences, with over 25% appearing a single time and 35% to 40% taken by the ten largest. The sequencing here drew on PBMCs, taken before TCRalphabeta/CD19-depleted stem cell transplant. The receptor set was obtained from a boy in the first two years of life with Wiskott-Aldrich syndrome, due to receive a stem cell transplant.

This clonotype occurred many times. The gene calls are TRBV10-3 and TRBJ2-1; no clear D. Germline loops: CDR1 ENHRY, CDR2 SYGVKD. V dropped 2 bases and J dropped 4 bases, with 3 bases sitting between them. There are 12 residues in the CDR3. The CDR3 DNA is TGTGCCATCAGTGAGGTGTACAATGAGCAGTTCTTC. It is translated as CAISEVYNEQFF.

The chain couples TRBV29-1 to TRBJ2-3, with TRBD2 matching over 7 bases. The CDR3 has 12 amino acids. V dropped 4 bases and J dropped 6; count of bases not matched to a gene: 4. CDR1 is SQVTM and CDR2 is ANQGSEA in the germline V gene. The CDR3 DNA sequence: TGCAGCGTTGGCCTAGCGGTGGATACGCAGTATTTT. This translates into CSVGLAVDTQYF.

The V gene is TRBV24-1, the J gene TRBJ1-4; no clear D gene. The CDR3 runs 14 residues. CDR1 is KGHDR and CDR2 is SFDVKD in the germline V gene. With 4 bases removed from V and 8 bases from J, the gap between germline ends came to 13 bases. The CDR3 nucleotides are TGTGCCACCAGTGACCCGGGCCCGGGGGAAAAACTGTTTTTT. Translating it yields CATSDPGPGEKLFF.

This clonotype was seen a handful of times. The chain employs TRBV5-1 and TRBJ1-2, with 8 positions matching TRBD1. This CDR3 region has 13 residues. Germline CDR1 reads SGHRS; CDR2 reads YFSETQ. V was pared by 5 bases and J by 7 bases, with 7 bases of the junction left unmatched. The CDR3 here is CASSQRTGPGYTF. The CDR3 coding sequence is TGCGCCAGCAGTCAGAGGACAGGGCCTGGCTACACCTTC.

This clonotype was found many times. V is TRBV10-3 and J is TRBJ2-1; 8 nucleotides agree with TRBD2. From germline, CDR1 is ENHRY and CDR2 SYGVKD. The CDR3 extends over 14 amino acids. V lost 4 bases to trimming and J lost 3 bases; unmatched junction nucleotides: 2. The CDR3 reads CAISGGTSYNEQFF. As DNA, the CDR3 is TGTGCCATCAGTGGAGGGACTAGCTACAATGAGCAGTTCTTC.

The chain combines TRBV5-1 with TRBJ2-1; 8 bases align to TRBD1. V gave up 0 bases and J gave up 7 bases; unmatched junction bases: 12. There are 17 residues in the CDR3. Germline CDR1 reads SGHRS; CDR2 reads YFSETQ. CDR3 sequence: CASSLVWFQGARNEQFF. DNA of the CDR3: TGCGCCAGCAGCTTGGTGTGGTTTCAGGGGGCGAGAAATGAGCAGTTCTTC. The variable domain in full, completed from reference TRBV5-1 and TRBJ2-1, reads KAGVTQTPRYLIKTRGQQVTLSCSPISGHRSVSWYQQTPGQGLQFLFEYFSETQRNKGNFPGRFSGRQFSNSRSEMNVSTLELGDSALYLCASSLVWFQGARNEQFFGPGTRLTVL.

The chain recombines TRBV20-1 with TRBJ2-1; D tentatively fits TRBD1 or TRBD2 (5 bases each). CDR1 and CDR2 (germline): DFQATT, SNEGSKA (reference sequence). The CDR3 loop spans 14 amino acids. Between the trimmed V and J ends, which lost 6 bases and 4 bases, there was a span of 16 bases. Here the CDR3 reads CSAIDLGGYNEQFF. The CDR3 DNA sequence: TGCAGTGCAATAGATCTTGGGGGTTACAATGAGCAGTTCTTC.

This clonotype was observed a handful of times. The V and J genes are TRBV29-1 and TRBJ2-3, with 10 bases matching TRBD2. CDR3 length: 13 residues. V lost 8 bases, J lost 5 bases, and 7 bases stayed unmatched. In germline, CDR1 is SQVTM, CDR2 ANQGSEA. CDR3 loop: CSSLAGGEDTQYF. CDR3 in DNA: TGCAGCTCCTTAGCGGGAGGAGAAGATACGCAGTATTTT.

The chain is built from TRBV4-2 and TRBJ2-7, with D hard to call. Germline V gives CDR1 LGHNA, CDR2 YNFKEQ. Deletions cut 4 bases from V and 6 bases from J, with 16 bases between. The CDR3 spans 14 residues. The CDR3 loop reads CASSLVPGTSEQYF. In DNA form, the CDR3 reads TGTGCCAGCAGCCTTGTACCGGGCACCAGCGAGCAGTACTTC.

This clonotype showed up just a few times. The chain recombines TRBV7-9 with TRBJ1-2, with 9 bases that match TRBD1. The CDR3 is made up of 16 amino acids. J lost 5 bases, V lost 3 bases, and 10 bases had no gene match. Germline V gene data show CDR1 as SEHNR and CDR2 as FQNEAQ (reference sequence). CDR3 in amino acids: CASSFSGQGLGYGYTF. As DNA, the CDR3 is TGTGCCAGCAGCTTTTCGGGACAGGGATTGGGTTATGGCTACACCTTC.

J is TRBJ2-5 and V is TRBV7-3; the D gene is possibly TRBD2 (5 bases). V was clipped by 5 bases and J by 2 bases, with 12 bases between them. Germline lookup yields CDR1 SGHTA and CDR2 FQGTGA. The CDR3 contains 14 residues. In DNA, the CDR3 is TGTGCCAGCAGCCACAAGCGGTTACAAGAGACCCAGTACTTC. Protein product: CASSHKRLQETQYF.

This clonotype turned up a few times. The chain employs TRBV3-1 and TRBJ2-7; D tentatively reads TRBD1 or TRBD2 (6 bases each). This CDR3 comprises 14 residues. Germline V gene sequence: CDR1 LGHDT, CDR2 YNNKEL (reference sequence). The ends were cut back, 2 bases at V and 4 bases at J, with 12 bases in the middle. CDR3 in amino acids: CASSQRGQVYEQYF. DNA of the CDR3: TGTGCCAGCAGCCAACGGGGGCAGGTTTACGAGCAGTACTTC.

The rearrangement joins TRBV7-9 to TRBJ2-1, with 10 bases fitting TRBD2. V shed 5 bases, J shed 4 bases, and the junction held 5 bases outside the gene matches. The CDR3 consists of 15 residues. Germline CDR1 reads SEHNR; CDR2 reads FQNEAQ (reference sequence). The CDR3 reads CASSVPGLAYNEQFF. Here the CDR3 DNA reads TGTGCCAGCAGCGTACCGGGACTAGCGTACAATGAGCAGTTCTTC.

This clonotype was counted between two and nine times. The chain recombines TRBV11-2 with TRBJ2-1; 8 nucleotides match TRBD2. Unmatched junction bases numbered 10, after V lost 3 bases and J lost 6 bases. This CDR3 region has 16 residues. Germline CDR1 reads SGHAT; CDR2 reads FQNNGV. CDR3 nucleotides: TGTGCCAGCAGCTTGGACCGAGCGGGAGCGGGCAATGAGCAGTTCTTC. Encoded protein: CASSLDRAGAGNEQFF.

J is TRBJ2-7 and V is TRBV20-1; the D call may be TRBD1 or TRBD2 (6 bases each). Germline CDR1 is DFQATT and CDR2 is SNEGSKA (reference sequence). V shed 6 bases and J shed 6 bases, with 21 bases lying between them. The length of the CDR3 is 14 residues. CDR3 in DNA: TGCAGTGCCCTCAAGCCGGGGGCGGCTGCCGAGCAGTACTTC. Residues: CSALKPGAAAEQYF.